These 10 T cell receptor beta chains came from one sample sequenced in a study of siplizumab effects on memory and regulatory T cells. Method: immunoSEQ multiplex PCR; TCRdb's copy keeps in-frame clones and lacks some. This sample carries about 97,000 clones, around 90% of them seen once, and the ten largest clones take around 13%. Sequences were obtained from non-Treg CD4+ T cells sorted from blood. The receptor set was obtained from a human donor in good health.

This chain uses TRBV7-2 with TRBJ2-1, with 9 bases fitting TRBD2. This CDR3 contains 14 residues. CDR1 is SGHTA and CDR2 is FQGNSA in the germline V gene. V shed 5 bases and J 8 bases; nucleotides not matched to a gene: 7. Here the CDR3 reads CASSPRAGGYEQFF. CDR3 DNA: TGTGCCAGCAGCCCCAGAGCGGGGGGCTATGAGCAGTTCTTC.

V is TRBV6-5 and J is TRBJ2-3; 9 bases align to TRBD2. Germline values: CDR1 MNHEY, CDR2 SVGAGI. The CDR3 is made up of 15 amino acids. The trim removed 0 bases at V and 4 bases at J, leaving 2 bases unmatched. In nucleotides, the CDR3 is TGTGCCAGCAGTTACTCTAGCGGGAGCCCAGATACGCAGTATTTT. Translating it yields CASSYSSGSPDTQYF.

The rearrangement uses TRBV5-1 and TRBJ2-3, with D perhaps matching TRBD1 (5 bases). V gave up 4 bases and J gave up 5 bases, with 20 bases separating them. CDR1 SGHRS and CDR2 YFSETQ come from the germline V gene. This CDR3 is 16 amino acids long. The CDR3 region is CASSNAPGARRDTQYF. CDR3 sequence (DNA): TGCGCCAGCAGCAATGCACCTGGGGCGCGGAGAGATACGCAGTATTTT.

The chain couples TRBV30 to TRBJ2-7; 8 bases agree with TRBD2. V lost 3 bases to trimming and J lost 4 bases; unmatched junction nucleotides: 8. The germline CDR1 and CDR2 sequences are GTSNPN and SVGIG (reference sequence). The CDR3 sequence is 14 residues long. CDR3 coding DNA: TGTGCCTGGAGACTGCCCGGGGGGGGATACGAGCAGTACTTC. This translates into CAWRLPGGGYEQYF.

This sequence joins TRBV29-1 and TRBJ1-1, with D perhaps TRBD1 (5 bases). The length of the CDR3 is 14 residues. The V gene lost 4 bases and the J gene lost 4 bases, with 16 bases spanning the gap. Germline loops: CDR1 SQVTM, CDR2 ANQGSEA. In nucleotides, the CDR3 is TGCAGCGTTGTGGTTGAGGGGAGGATCACTGAAGCTTTCTTT. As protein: CSVVVEGRITEAFF.

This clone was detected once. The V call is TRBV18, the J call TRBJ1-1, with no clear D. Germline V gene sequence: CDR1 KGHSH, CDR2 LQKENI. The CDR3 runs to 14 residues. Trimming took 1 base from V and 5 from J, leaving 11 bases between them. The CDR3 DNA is TGTGCCAGCTCACCACGGGAGGAAGGGACTGAAGCTTTCTTT. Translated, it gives CASSPREEGTEAFF.

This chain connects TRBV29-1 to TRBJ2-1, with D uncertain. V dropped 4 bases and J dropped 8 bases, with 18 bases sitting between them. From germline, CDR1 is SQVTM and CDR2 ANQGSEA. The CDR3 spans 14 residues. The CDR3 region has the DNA TGCAGCGTTGTCGGGCCCCGAACTGCAGATGAGCAGTTCTTC. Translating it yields CSVVGPRTADEQFF.

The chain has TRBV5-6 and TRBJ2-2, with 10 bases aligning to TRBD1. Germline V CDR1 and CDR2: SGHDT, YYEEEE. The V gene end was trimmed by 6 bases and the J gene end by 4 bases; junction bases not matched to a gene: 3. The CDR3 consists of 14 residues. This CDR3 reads CASTDRGLTGELFF. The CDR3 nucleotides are TGTGCCAGCACAGACAGGGGGCTCACCGGGGAGCTGTTTTTT.

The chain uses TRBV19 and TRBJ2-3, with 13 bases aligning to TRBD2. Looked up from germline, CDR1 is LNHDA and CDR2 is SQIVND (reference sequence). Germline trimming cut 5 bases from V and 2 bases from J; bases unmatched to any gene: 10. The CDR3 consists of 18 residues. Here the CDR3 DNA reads TGTGCCAGTAGTCCCGCAAGGACTAGCGGGAGTGCCACAGATACGCAGTATTTT. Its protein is CASSPARTSGSATDTQYF.

As DNA, the CDR3 is TGTGCCAGTAGTCTTACAGGGAGCGGGGAGCTGTTTTTT. Amino acids: CASSLTGSGELFF. The chain links TRBV19 to TRBJ2-2; possibly TRBD1 for D (6 bases). This CDR3 is built from 13 residues. Between the trimmed V and J ends, which lost 5 bases and 7 bases, there was a span of 11 bases. CDR1 LNHDA and CDR2 SQIVND come from the germline V gene (reference sequence).